This T cell receptor beta chain originates from a study of human T cells and chemical hapten exposure. Study-level points and caveats: The donor cohort had alopecia, so its immune response may not match that of healthy people.

This clonotype was seen a few times. What it binds is not known. Trimming removed 5 bases from V and 4 bases from J; junction bases left unmatched: 5. The CDR3 contains 14 residues. Germline V gene lookup returns CDR1 SGHAT and CDR2 FQDESV (reference sequence). The library tagged individual cDNA molecules with unique molecular identifiers. Original data processing: Across samples, TCR counts had a median of roughly 91,000 and ranged from about 23,224 to 700,000. TCRdb recomputed calls from the RACE reads with MiXCR, one row per CDR3 protein. These V and J calls rely on TCRdb rather than the paper's analysis. The table shows 90,000 or so distinct CDR3 sequences, with 8.5% occurring only once. This sample's time point: pre-sensitization, week 0. The treatment here: therapeutic diphenylcyclopropenone sensitization with weekly scalp DPC.

V and J are TRBV11-1 and TRBJ1-2; 9 positions match TRBD1. The sequencing here drew on whole blood, taken in connection with sensitization to the hapten diphenylcyclopropenone (DPC). This TCR came from a man aged 35-49 years with alopecia areata. Some clones in this sample may be carry-over from other donors' samples. DNA of the CDR3: TGTGCCAGCAGCCCAACGGACAGGGGCTATGGCTACACCTTC. It is translated as CASSPTDRGYGYTF. The whole variable domain, filled in from reference TRBV11-1 and TRBJ1-2, reads EAEVAQSPRYKITEKSQAVAFWCDPISGHATLYWYRQILGQGPELLVQFQDESVVDDSQLPKDRFSAERLKGVDSTLKIQPAELGDSAMYLCASSPTDRGYGYTFGSGTRLTVV.